The entry that follows covers one T cell receptor beta chain sequence. The sample comes from a study of blood T cell repertoires in COVID-19. Study-wide background: The origin of the acute and convalescent COVID-19 samples was the United States, Italy and Spain. Sample material is recorded as cDNA or gDNA derived from T cells, B-cell-depleted T cells, or PBMCs.

Methods used by the authors: Amplification with reference gene primers provided the estimates of nucleated cell counts. Profiling relied on immunoSEQ multiplex PCR, and the TCRdb table lists in-frame clones only, not all of them. V and J calls and clone size come straight from that table; D and trimming were deduced from the DNA. The table lists about 410,000 clones, around 89% of them singletons. Seattle's cohort entered during active infection and was followed longitudinally. The CDR3 extends over 15 amino acids. V was pared by 6 bases and J by 5 bases, with 17 bases between. The germline V gene encodes CDR1 LNHDA and CDR2 SQIVND (reference sequence).

Specimen: peripheral blood. The sequence was collected from a woman in her 40s with COVID-19, enrolled during active disease. The chain employs TRBV19 and TRBJ1-5, with D tentatively TRBD1 (6 bases). The CDR3 DNA is TGTGCCAGTAGCGGAAACAGGGATCCAGATCAGCCCCAGCATTTT. It translates to CASSGNRDPDQPQHF.